This paragraph covers one T cell receptor (beta chain) sequence. The target of this receptor is not known. No much larger clone exists at a distance of one base, and base qualities are not known. The meaning of the sample's time point label: cells obtained before transplantation from donor or recipient. CD3+CD4+ and CD3+CD8+ populations were FACS-sorted from unstimulated pre-transplant donor and recipient cells taken from spleen or lymph nodes. The sample belongs to a study of graft-versus-host responses after intestinal transplantation (dated by TCRdb to the early 2020s). As for the study more broadly: The transplants that recipients got were multivisceral, liver-intestinal, or isolated intestinal. Every recipient was given anti-thymocyte globulin induction, then maintenance tacrolimus and steroids for roughly 3 years. Bulk TCR-beta CDR3 sequencing was used to track graft-versus-host and host-versus-graft alloreactive T cell clones in the graft, circulation and bone marrow after intestinal transplantation. Alloreactive clones were identified by sequencing pre-transplant mixed lymphocyte reaction products and comparing these products with unstimulated pre-transplant donor and recipient T cells. Of the 20 to 25 intestinal transplant recipients enrolled in the cohort, one of whom was a retransplant, a few patients without pretransplant specimens were excluded. Donor T cell macrochimerism was defined as a peak of at least 4% donor T cells among recipient peripheral blood mononuclear cells. Instead of going to the commercial service, samples from a few later patients were sequenced in-house on an Illumina MiSeq and processed with MiXCR. The full study reports these points: Patients with donor T cell macrochimerism had high GvH to HvG T cell clonal ratios in their allografts. GvH clones were detected in recipient bone marrow, and some of these GvH clones were observed earlier in ileal mucosa or blood, consistent with an intestinal mucosal origin. Early after transplant, declines in HvG clones were associated with peak levels of circulating GvH clones. Conclusions were limited by the relatively low number and heterogeneity of intestinal transplant patients.

The library was produced with the immunoSEQ multiplex PCR assay. For most patients, genomic DNA was isolated using the Qiagen DNeasy Blood and Tissue Kit and was shipped frozen to Adaptive Biotechnologies for TCR sequencing. High-throughput TCR-beta CDR3 sequencing of genomic DNA from most patients was performed by Adaptive Biotechnologies. Under the source paper's analysis protocol: TCR sequencing data for roughly 18 patients were retrieved from Adaptive's ImmunoSEQ software; three other patients were processed with MiXCR and VDJtools. To correct CD4 versus CD8 sorting errors, any sequence found in both subsets at a frequency ratio below 5:1 was removed. CDR3 nucleotide sequences shared by donor and recipient were removed because the origin of these sequences could not be assigned. Alloreactive clones required at least 2-fold expansion over unstimulated cells and minimum CFSE-low frequency of 0.002% (template counts) or 0.001% (read counts). Clones were considered mappable if detected in sequenced pre-transplant spleen, lymph node, or MLR CFSE-low populations of the donor or recipient. The cumulative frequency of alloreactive clones was calculated as a percentage of all sequences, weighted by copy number. Held by TCRdb, this immuneACCESS table contains in-frame sequences only and omits some clones. Under half of the omission traces to an unresolved V gene where checked; the cause of the rest is unknown. The DNA gave D and trimming, while V, J and clone size come from that table. In all, the sample holds some 39,000 clones, and approximately 95% of those were seen once. About 0.54% of the sample comes from the top ten.

This specimen consisted of unstimulated CD8+ T cells sorted from spleen or lymph node cells, obtained before transplant. The sequence derives from a human donor who was the organ donor for an intestinal transplant.

The DNA is as follows: TGTGCCAGCAGTCTCATACAGACTACCAATTCACCCCTCCACTTT. This encodes CASSLIQTTNSPLHF. In this chain, TRBV6-5 is recombined with TRBJ1-6, with the D gene not confidently named. The CDR3 numbers 15 residues from cysteine through phenylalanine. The retained sequence is limited to the CDR3, 45 bases, with the frame set at the first base. Sequences MNHEY (CDR1) and SVGAGI (CDR2) are obtained from the germline V gene. Trimming at the junction amounts to 5 bases on V and 7 bases on J, and the germline ends lie 15 bases apart.